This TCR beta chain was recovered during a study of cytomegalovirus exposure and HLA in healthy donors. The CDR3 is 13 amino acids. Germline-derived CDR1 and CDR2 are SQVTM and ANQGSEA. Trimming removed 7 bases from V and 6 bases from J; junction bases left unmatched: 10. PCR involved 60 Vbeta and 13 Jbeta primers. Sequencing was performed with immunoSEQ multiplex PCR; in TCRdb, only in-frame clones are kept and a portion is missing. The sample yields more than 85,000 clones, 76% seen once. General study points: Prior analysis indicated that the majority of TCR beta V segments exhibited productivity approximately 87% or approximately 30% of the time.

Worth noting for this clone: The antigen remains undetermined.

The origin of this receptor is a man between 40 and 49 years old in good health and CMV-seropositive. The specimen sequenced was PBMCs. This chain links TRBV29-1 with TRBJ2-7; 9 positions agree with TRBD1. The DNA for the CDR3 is TGCAGCGCTCGGACAGGGGAATACGCCGAGCAGTACTTC. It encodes CSARTGEYAEQYF.